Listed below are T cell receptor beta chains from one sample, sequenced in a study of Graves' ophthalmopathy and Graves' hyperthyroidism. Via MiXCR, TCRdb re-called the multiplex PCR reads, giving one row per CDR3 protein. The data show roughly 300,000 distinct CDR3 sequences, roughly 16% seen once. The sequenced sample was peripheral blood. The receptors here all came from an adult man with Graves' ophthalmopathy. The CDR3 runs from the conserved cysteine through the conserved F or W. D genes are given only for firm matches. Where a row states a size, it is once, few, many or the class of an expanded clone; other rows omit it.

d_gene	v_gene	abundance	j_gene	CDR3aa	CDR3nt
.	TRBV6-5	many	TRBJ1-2	CASSPSPGGAGYGYTF	TGTGCCAGCAGCCCCTCGCCCGGGGGGGCAGGCTATGGCTACACCTTC
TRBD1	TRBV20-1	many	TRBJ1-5	CSASGDRDNQPQHF	TGCAGTGCTAGTGGGGACAGGGACAATCAGCCCCAGCATTTT
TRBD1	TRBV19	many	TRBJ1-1	CASSIDPGQGFTEAFF	TGTGCCAGTAGTATAGATCCGGGACAGGGCTTTACTGAAGCTTTCTTT
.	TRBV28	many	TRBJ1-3	CAAYGGGTIGGNTIYF	TGTGCCGCTTATGGTGGAGGGACAATCGGTGGAAACACCATATATTTT
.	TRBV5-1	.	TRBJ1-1	CASSLEPSTEAFF	TGCGCCAGCAGCTTGGAGCCGTCCACTGAAGCTTTCTTT
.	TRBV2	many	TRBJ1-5	CASSTVYGNQPQHF	TGTGCCAGCAGCACAGTCTATGGCAATCAGCCCCAGCATTTT
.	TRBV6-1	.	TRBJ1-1	CASSPIEEDRNTEAFF	TGTGCCAGCAGTCCCATCGAAGAGGACAGGAACACTGAAGCTTTCTTT
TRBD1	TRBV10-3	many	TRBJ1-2	CAISDYQGAEGYTF	TGTGCCATCAGTGACTACCAGGGGGCTGAGGGCTACACCTTC
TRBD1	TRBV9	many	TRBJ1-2	CASSPGQGLNYGYTF	TGTGCCAGCAGCCCCGGACAGGGGTTAAACTATGGCTACACCTTC
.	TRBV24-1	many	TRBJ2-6	CATSDFHATSGANVLTF	TGTGCCACCAGTGATTTTCACGCGACCTCTGGGGCCAACGTCCTGACTTTC
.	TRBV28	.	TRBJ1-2	CATDFPDSFGYGYTF	TGTGCCACCGACTTCCCGGACAGTTTTGGCTATGGCTACACCTTC
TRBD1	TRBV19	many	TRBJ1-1	CASSIRTGVAEAFF	TGTGCCAGTAGTATCCGGACAGGAGTCGCGGAAGCTTTCTTT
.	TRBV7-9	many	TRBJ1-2	CASSEIYGYTF	TGTGCCAGCAGCGAAATCTATGGCTACACCTTC
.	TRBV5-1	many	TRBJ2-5	CASSFLGGGETQYF	TGCGCCAGCAGCTTCTTGGGAGGGGGTGAGACCCAGTACTTC
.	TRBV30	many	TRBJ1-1	CAWNRMNTEAFF	TGTGCCTGGAACAGGATGAACACTGAAGCTTTCTTT
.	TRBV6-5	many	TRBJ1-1	CASSYPGQWATEAFF	TGTGCCAGCAGTTACCCTGGACAGTGGGCGACTGAAGCTTTCTTT
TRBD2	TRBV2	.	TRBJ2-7	CASMGGGYEQYF	TGTGCCAGCATGGGGGGGGGATACGAGCAGTACTTC
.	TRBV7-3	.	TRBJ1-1	CASSLARALNTEAFF	TGTGCCAGCAGCCTAGCCAGGGCGTTGAACACTGAAGCTTTCTTT
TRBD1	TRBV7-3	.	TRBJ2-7	CASSDGGDRGGEQYF	TGTGCCAGCAGCGATGGCGGGGACAGGGGTGGCGAGCAGTACTTC
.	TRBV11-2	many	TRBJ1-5	CASSFVRDQPQHF	TGTGCCAGCAGCTTCGTTCGGGATCAGCCCCAGCATTTT
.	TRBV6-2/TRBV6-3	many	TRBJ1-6	CASIYRLDSPLHF	TGTGCCAGCATCTACCGACTGGATTCACCCCTCCACTTT
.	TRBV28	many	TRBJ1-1	CASSLKYTEAFF	TGTGCCAGCAGTCTCAAATACACTGAAGCTTTCTTT
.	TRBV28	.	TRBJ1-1	CASANTEAFF	TGTGCCAGCGCCAACACTGAAGCTTTCTTT
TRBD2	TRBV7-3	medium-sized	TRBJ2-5	CASSPSGSTLETQYF	TGTGCCAGCAGCCCAAGCGGGAGTACTCTAGAGACCCAGTACTTC
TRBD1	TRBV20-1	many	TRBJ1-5	CSAFSPTGPSFYSNQPQHF	TGCAGTGCTTTCTCACCGACAGGGCCCTCCTTTTATAGCAATCAGCCCCAGCATTTT
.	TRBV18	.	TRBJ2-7	CASSLQVDEQYF	TGTGCCAGCTCACTCCAGGTAGACGAGCAGTACTTC
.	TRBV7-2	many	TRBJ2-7	CASSSGGSYEQYF	TGTGCCAGCAGCTCGGGTGGCTCCTACGAGCAGTACTTC
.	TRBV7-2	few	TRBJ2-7	CASSLYGTGDEQYF	TGTGCCAGCAGCTTATACGGGACCGGGGACGAGCAGTACTTC
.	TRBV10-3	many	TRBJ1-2	CAIPTEDNYGYTF	TGTGCCATCCCGACAGAGGATAACTATGGCTACACCTTC
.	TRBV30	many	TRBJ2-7	CAWSKGGLGYEQYF	TGTGCCTGGAGTAAAGGGGGACTCGGCTACGAGCAGTACTTC
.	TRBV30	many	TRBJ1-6	CAWTPWPQQARGSPLHF	TGTGCCTGGACCCCGTGGCCCCAACAGGCCCGGGGTTCACCCCTCCACTTT
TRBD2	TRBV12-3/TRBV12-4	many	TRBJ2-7	CASSSTSVVYEQYF	TGTGCCAGCAGTTCGACTAGCGTGGTATACGAGCAGTACTTC
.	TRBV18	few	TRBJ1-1	CASSKQATTEAFF	TGTGCCAGCTCAAAACAGGCCACCACTGAAGCTTTCTTT
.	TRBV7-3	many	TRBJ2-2	CASSLAPDRPSTGELFF	TGTGCCAGCAGCTTAGCCCCAGACAGGCCTTCGACCGGGGAGCTGTTTTTT
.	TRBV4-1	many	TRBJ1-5	CASSLGTGNNQPQHF	TGCGCCAGCAGCCTCGGGACGGGTAACAATCAGCCCCAGCATTTT
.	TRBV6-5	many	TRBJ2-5	CASSGGGPYQETQYF	TGTGCCAGCAGCGGTGGGGGACCGTACCAAGAGACCCAGTACTTC
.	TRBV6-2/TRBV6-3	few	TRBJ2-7	CASSLADFWKQYF	TGTGCCAGCAGTTTAGCGGACTTCTGGAAGCAGTACTTC
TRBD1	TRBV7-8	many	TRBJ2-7	CASSFSPTGGYEQYF	TGTGCCAGCAGCTTTAGTCCAACAGGGGGCTACGAGCAGTACTTC
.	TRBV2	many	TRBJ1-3	CASSQRVNTIYF	TGTGCCAGCAGTCAACGTGTCAACACCATATATTTT
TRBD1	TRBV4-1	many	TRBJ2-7	CASSQGTGIYEQYF	TGCGCCAGCAGCCAAGGGACAGGGATATACGAGCAGTACTTC
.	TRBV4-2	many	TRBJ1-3	CASSAHGTPFSGNTIYF	TGTGCCAGCAGCGCCCACGGGACGCCGTTCTCTGGAAACACCATATATTTT
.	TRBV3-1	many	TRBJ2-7	CASSQGTVHYEQYF	TGTGCCAGCAGCCAAGGGACAGTACATTACGAGCAGTACTTC
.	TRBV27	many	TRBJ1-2	CASSLAGRDYGYTF	TGTGCCAGCAGTTTAGCGGGCAGGGACTATGGCTACACCTTC
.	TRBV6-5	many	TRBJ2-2	CASRQAISRFGELFF	TGTGCCAGCAGACAGGCTATCTCTAGGTTCGGGGAGCTGTTTTTT
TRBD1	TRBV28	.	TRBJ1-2	CASSTRTGKSYGYTF	TGTGCCAGCAGTACCCGGACAGGGAAGAGCTATGGCTACACCTTC
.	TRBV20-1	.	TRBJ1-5	CSARAQGFNQPQHF	TGCAGTGCTAGAGCCCAGGGGTTTAATCAGCCCCAGCATTTT
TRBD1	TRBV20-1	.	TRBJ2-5	CSATTGVQETQYF	TGCAGTGCTACTACAGGGGTCCAAGAGACCCAGTACTTC
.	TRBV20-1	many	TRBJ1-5	CSATPVHSNQPQHF	TGCAGTGCTACCCCCGTACATAGCAATCAGCCCCAGCATTTT
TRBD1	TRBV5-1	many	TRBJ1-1	CASSSDRASSGEAFF	TGCGCCAGCAGCTCCGACAGGGCTAGTAGTGGGGAAGCTTTCTTT
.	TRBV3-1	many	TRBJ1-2	CASSQISGAQGYTF	TGTGCCAGCAGCCAAATCTCGGGGGCGCAGGGCTACACCTTC